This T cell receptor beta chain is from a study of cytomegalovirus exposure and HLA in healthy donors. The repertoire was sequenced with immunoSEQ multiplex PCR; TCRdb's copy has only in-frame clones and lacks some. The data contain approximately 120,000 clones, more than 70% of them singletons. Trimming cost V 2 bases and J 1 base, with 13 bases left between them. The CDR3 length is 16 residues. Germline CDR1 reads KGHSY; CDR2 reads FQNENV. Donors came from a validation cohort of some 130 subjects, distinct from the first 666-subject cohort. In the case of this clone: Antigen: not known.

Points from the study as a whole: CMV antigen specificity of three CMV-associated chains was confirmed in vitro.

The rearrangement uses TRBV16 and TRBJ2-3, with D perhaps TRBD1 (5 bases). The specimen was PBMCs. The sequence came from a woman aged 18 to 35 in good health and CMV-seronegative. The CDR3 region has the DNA TGTGCCAGCAGCCAAACAGCCCTGGGGCGCACAGATACGCAGTATTTT. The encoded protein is CASSQTALGRTDTQYF.